Given below is one TCR beta chain in context. The antigen is unknown. The CDR3 end falls 3 residues outside the read, so it is completed with the germline J gene. The V end lost 0 bases, the J end lost 2 bases, and 15 bases lay between the germline ends. The CDR3 extends over 16 amino acids. CDR1 SGHRS and CDR2 YFSETQ come from the germline V gene. The data originate from a study of T cells in women clearing cervical HPV infection. Study details: Donors had HPV16-related CIN3 or worse; 2 had invasive cancer. Case blood was drawn when the lesion was first found; control blood after infection became undetectable. HLA type stays a possible confounder, typing being limited.

General study points: Effector/memory and HPV-specific T cells were not isolated, and association timing is unknown.

TCRdb keeps only in-frame clones here, not all; method: immunoSEQ multiplex PCR. The sample includes more than 30,000 clones. The chain employs TRBV5-1 and TRBJ2-7, with D maybe TRBD1 (5 bases). The TCR originated in a woman between 18 and 69 years old with a cervical HPV16 infection that either progressed to CIN3+ or cleared (not recorded which). The sample consisted of blood buffy coat. CDR3 DNA (partial): TGCGCCAGCAGCTTGGACCCCAGGGCTAGGACCTACGAG. Encoded protein: CASSLDPRARTYE. The CDR3 as a whole reads CASSLDPRARTYEQYF.